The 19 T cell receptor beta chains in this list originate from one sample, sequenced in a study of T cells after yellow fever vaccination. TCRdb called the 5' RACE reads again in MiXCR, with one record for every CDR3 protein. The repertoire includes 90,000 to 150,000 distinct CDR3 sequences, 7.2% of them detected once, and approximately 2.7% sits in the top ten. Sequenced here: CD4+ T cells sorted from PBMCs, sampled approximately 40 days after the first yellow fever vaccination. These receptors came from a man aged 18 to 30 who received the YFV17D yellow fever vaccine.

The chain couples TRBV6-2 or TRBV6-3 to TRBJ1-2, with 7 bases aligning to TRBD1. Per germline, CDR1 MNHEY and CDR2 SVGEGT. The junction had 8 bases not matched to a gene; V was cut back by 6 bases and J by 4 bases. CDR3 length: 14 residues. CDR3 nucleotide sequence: TGTGCCAGCAGATCGACGGGACAGACCTATGGCTACACCTTC. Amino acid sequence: CASRSTGQTYGYTF.

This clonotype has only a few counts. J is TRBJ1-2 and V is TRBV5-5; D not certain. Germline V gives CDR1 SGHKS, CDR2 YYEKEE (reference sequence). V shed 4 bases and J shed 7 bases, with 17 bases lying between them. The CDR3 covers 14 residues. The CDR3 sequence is CASSPPRGVRGYTF. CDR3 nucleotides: TGTGCCAGCAGCCCGCCCCGCGGTGTTCGTGGCTACACCTTC.

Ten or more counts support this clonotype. The CDR3 loop reads CSARRQGKAFF. The CDR3 bases are TGCAGTGCTAGAAGGCAGGGAAAGGCTTTCTTT. The J gene is TRBJ1-1, the V gene TRBV20-1, with D tentatively TRBD1 (5 bases). CDR3 size: 11 residues. Deletions cut 2 bases from V and 11 bases from J, with 12 bases between. Per the germline V gene, CDR1 is DFQATT and CDR2 is SNEGSKA (reference sequence).

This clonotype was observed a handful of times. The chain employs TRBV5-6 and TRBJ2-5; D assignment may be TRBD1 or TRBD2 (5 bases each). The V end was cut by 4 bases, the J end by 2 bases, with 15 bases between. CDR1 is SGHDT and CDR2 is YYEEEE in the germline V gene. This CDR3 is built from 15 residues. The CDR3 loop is CASSRTGRLQETQYF. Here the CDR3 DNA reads TGTGCCAGCAGCAGAACGGGACGGCTTCAAGAGACCCAGTACTTC.

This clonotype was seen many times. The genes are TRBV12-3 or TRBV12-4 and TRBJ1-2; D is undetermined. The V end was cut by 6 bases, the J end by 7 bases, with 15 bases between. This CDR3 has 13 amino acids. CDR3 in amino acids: CASSLAGGGGYTF. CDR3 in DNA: TGTGCCAGCAGCCTAGCGGGCGGAGGTGGCTACACCTTC.

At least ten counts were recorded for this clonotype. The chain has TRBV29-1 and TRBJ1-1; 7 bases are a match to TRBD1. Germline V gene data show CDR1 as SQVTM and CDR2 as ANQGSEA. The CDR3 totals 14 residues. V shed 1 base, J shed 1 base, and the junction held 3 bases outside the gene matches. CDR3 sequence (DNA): TGCAGCGTTGAAGTTAGGACAGGGAACACTGAAGCTTTCTTT. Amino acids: CSVEVRTGNTEAFF.

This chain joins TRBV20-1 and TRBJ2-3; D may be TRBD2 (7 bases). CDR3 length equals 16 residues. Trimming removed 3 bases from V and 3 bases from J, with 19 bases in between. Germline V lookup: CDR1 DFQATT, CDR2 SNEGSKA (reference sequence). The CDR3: CSASRLGGAQTDTQYF. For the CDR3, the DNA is TGCAGTGCTAGTCGCCTAGGGGGGGCGCAAACAGATACGCAGTATTTT.

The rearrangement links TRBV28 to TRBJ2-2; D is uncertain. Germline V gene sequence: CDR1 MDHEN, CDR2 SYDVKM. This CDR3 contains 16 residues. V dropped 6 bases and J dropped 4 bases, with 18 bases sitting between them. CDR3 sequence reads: CASSSPGASGTGELFF. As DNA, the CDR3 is TGTGCCAGCAGCTCCCCAGGTGCGTCAGGCACCGGGGAGCTGTTTTTT.

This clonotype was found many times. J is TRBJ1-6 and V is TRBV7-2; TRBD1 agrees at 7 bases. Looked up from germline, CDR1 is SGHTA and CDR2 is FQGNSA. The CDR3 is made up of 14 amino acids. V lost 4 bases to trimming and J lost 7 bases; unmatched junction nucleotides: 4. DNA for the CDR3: TGTGCCAGCAGCTCACAGGGGCCCAATTCACCCCTCCACTTT. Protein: CASSSQGPNSPLHF.

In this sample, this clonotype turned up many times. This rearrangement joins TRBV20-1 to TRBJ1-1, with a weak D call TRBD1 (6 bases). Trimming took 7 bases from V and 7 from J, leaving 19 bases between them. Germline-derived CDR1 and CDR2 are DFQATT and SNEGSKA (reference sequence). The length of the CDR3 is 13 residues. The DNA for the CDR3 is TGCAGTGGGGTCAGGGGTGAAATCCGTGAAGCTTTCTTT. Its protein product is CSGVRGEIREAFF.

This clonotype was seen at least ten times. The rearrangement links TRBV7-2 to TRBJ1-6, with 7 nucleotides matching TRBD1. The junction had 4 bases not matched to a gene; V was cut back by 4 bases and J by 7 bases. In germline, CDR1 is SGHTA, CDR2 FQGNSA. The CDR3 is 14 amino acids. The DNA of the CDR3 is TGTGCCAGCAGCTACAGGGGAGGAAATTCACCCCTCCACTTT. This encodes CASSYRGGNSPLHF.

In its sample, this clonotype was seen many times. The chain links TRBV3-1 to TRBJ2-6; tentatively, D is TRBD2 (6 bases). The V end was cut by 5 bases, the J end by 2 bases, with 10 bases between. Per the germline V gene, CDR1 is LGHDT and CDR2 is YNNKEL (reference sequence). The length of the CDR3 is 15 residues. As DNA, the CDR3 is TGTGCCAGCAGCAGGACGGGGGCTGGGGCCAACGTCCTGACTTTC. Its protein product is CASSRTGAGANVLTF.

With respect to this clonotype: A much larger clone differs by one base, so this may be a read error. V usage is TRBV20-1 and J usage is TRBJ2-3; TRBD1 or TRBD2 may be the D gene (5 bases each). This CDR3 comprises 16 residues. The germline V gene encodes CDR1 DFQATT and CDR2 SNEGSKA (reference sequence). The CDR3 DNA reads TGCACTGCCGGACCGCTGAGGGGTCCCATCACAGATACGCAGTATTTT. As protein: CTAGPLRGPITDTQYF.

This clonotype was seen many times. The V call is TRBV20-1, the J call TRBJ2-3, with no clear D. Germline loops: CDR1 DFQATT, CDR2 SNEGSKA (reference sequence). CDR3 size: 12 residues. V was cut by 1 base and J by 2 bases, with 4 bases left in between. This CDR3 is CSARGHTDTQYF. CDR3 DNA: TGCAGTGCTAGAGGGCACACAGATACGCAGTATTTT.

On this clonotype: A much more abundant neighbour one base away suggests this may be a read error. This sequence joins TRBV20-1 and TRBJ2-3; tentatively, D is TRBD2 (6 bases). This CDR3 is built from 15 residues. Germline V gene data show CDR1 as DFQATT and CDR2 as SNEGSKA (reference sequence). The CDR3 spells CSAASGAGSTDTKYF. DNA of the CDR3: TGCAGTGCTGCTAGTGGTGCGGGGAGCACAGATACGAAGTATTTT.

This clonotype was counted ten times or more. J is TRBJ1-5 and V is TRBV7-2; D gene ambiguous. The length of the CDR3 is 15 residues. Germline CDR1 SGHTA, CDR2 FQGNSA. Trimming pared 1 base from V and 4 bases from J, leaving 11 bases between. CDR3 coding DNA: TGTGCCAGCAGCTTAGGAAGGGTCGGAAATCAGCCCCAGCATTTT. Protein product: CASSLGRVGNQPQHF. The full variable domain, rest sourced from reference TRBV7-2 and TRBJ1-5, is GAGVSQSPSNKVTEKGKDVELRCDPISGHTALYWYRQSLGQGLEFLIYFQGNSAPDKSGLPSDRFSAERTGGSVSTLTIQRTQQEDSAVYLCASSLGRVGNQPQHFGDGTRLSIL.

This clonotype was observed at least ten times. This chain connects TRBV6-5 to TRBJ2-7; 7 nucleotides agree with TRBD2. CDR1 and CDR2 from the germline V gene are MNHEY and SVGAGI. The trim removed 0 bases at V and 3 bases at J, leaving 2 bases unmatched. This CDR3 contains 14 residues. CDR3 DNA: TGTGCCAGCAGTTACTCCGCTAGCGGCTACGAGCAGTACTTC. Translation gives CASSYSASGYEQYF.

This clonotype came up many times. The CDR3 spells CASSLWGDSNQPQHF. As DNA, the CDR3 is TGTGCCAGCAGTTTATGGGGGGATAGCAATCAGCCCCAGCATTTT. The chain employs TRBV12-3 or TRBV12-4 and TRBJ1-5; TRBD1 might be the D (5 bases). The CDR3 spans 15 residues. V lost 2 bases to trimming and J lost 0 bases, with 8 bases between them.

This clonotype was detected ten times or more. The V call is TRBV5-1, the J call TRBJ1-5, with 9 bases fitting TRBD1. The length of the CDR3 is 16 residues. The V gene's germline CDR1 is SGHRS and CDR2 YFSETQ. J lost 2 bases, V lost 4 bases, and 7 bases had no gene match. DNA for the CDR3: TGCGCCAGCAGCCCAGGGACAGGGAAAGGCAATCAGCCCCAGCATTTT. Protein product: CASSPGTGKGNQPQHF.